The 22 T cell receptor beta chains given below trace back to one sample, sequenced in a study of OX40 agonist ivuxolimab in advanced cancers. TCRdb keeps only in-frame clones here, not all; method: immunoSEQ multiplex PCR. Of about 50,000 clones listed, roughly nine tenths are singletons. The sequences come from CD4+ or CD8+ T cells sorted from blood, collected in a trial of the OX40 agonist ivuxolimab. The receptors stem from an adult with an advanced solid tumor such as melanoma, head and neck, liver or kidney cancer.

CDR3 DNA sequence: TGTGCCAGCAGCGTCCGGGACAACAATCAGCCCCAGCATTTT. It codes for CASSVRDNNQPQHF. The V call is TRBV13, the J call TRBJ1-5; D is possibly TRBD1 (6 bases). Trimming stripped 5 bases from V and 3 bases from J, with 11 bases between. The germline V gene encodes CDR1 PRHDT and CDR2 FYEKMQ (reference sequence). The CDR3 consists of 14 residues.

V and J are TRBV6-5 and TRBJ1-5; tentatively, D is TRBD1 (5 bases). Germline-derived CDR1 and CDR2 are MNHEY and SVGAGI. The CDR3 has 13 residues. V shed 0 bases and J shed 6 bases, with 6 bases lying between them. CDR3: CASSYSGTQPQHF. DNA of the CDR3: TGTGCCAGCAGTTACTCAGGGACTCAGCCCCAGCATTTT.

This clone was observed once. The V gene is TRBV6-4, the J gene TRBJ2-5; D tentatively fits TRBD1 or TRBD2 (5 bases each). Per the germline V gene, CDR1 is MRHNA and CDR2 is SNTAGT. CDR3 length: 13 residues. Trimming shortened V by 9 bases and J by 1 base, and 12 bases separated the two germline ends. The CDR3 DNA reads as TGTGCCAGGGGGGTAGCCCTCCAAGAGACCCAGTACTTC. This translates into CARGVALQETQYF.

The chain is built from TRBV28 and TRBJ2-5, with 8 nucleotides matching TRBD2. This CDR3 region has 13 residues. J gave up 2 bases and V 9 bases, and 5 bases lay outside the gene matches. Germline CDR1 reads MDHEN; CDR2 reads SYDVKM. CDR3 in DNA: TGTGCCAGTATTCTAGCGGGTCAAGAGACCCAGTACTTC. Translating it yields CASILAGQETQYF.

The rearrangement uses TRBV7-9 and TRBJ2-7; no clear D gene. Deletions cut 1 base from V and 2 bases from J, with 3 bases between. Germline CDR1 is SEHNR and CDR2 is FQNEAQ (reference sequence). CDR3 length equals 12 residues. CDR3 bases: TGTGCCAGCAGCTTAGTGGCCTACGAGCAGTACTTC. Amino acid sequence: CASSLVAYEQYF.

This clone is medium-sized by share. The genes are TRBV19 and TRBJ1-1; D not resolved. The CDR3 totals 14 residues. V was shortened by 3 bases and J by 5 bases, with 13 bases between the two germline ends. Germline values: CDR1 LNHDA, CDR2 SQIVND (reference sequence). CDR3 nucleotides: TGTGCCAGTAGTATTGGAGGACCTCCAACTGAAGCTTTCTTT. Its translation: CASSIGGPPTEAFF.

The chain recombines TRBV7-2 with TRBJ1-1, with TRBD1 matching 7 bases. V was clipped by 5 bases and J by 7 bases; unmatched bases: 7. CDR1 and CDR2 from the germline V gene are SGHTA and FQGNSA. The CDR3 runs to 13 residues. The CDR3 DNA reads as TGTGCCAGCAGCCTCGACAGGGCCGATGAAGCTTTCTTT. Encoded protein: CASSLDRADEAFF.

The chain uses TRBV27 and TRBJ2-1, with 8 bases fitting TRBD1. Germline V gene lookup returns CDR1 MNHEY and CDR2 SMNVEV (reference sequence). V shed 8 bases and J 4 bases; nucleotides not matched to a gene: 7. The CDR3 loop spans 14 amino acids. In DNA form, the CDR3 reads TGTGCCAGCGCGACAGGGGCAACGTACAATGAGCAGTTCTTC. This codes for CASATGATYNEQFF.

This clone came up a few times. The chain is built from TRBV6-5 and TRBJ1-6; 7 nucleotides agree with TRBD1. The trim removed 11 bases at V and 4 bases at J, leaving 5 bases unmatched. Germline V gene lookup returns CDR1 MNHEY and CDR2 SVGAGI. CDR3 length: 13 amino acids. The CDR3 loop is CACGTDYNSPLHF. The CDR3 bases are TGTGCCTGCGGGACAGATTATAATTCACCCCTCCACTTT.

In DNA, the CDR3 is TGTGCCAGCAGCCAAGGGGCTAGCTACGAGCAGTACGTC. This codes for CASSQGASYEQYV. The chain has TRBV14 and TRBJ2-7; D uncertain. CDR3 length: 13 amino acids. Germline V gene data show CDR1 as SGHDN and CDR2 as FVKESK. The V gene lost 1 base and the J gene lost 3 bases, with 7 bases spanning the gap.

In this sample, this clone turned up once. J is TRBJ2-7 and V is TRBV7-6, with TRBD1 matching over 7 bases. V was pared by 1 base and J by 2 bases, with 2 bases of the junction left unmatched. Germline loops: CDR1 SGHVS, CDR2 FNYEAQ. The CDR3 spans 14 residues. CDR3 in amino acids: CASSLDRGAYEQYF. The CDR3 coding sequence is TGTGCCAGCAGCTTAGACAGGGGAGCCTACGAGCAGTACTTC.

This clone was seen just once. The rearrangement links TRBV7-6 to TRBJ2-5; TRBD1 matches at 7 bases. V shed 1 base, J shed 5 bases, and the junction held 7 bases outside the gene matches. CDR3 length equals 15 residues. Germline CDR1 is SGHVS and CDR2 is FNYEAQ. CDR3 DNA: TGTGCCAGCAGCTTAGTAACAGGGGCAGGGGAGACCCAGTACTTC. The encoded protein is CASSLVTGAGETQYF.

A note on this clone: Other DNA variants within this sample encode the same CDR3. V is TRBV11-2 and J is TRBJ1-2; D perhaps matches TRBD1 (6 bases). The CDR3 totals 12 residues. The V gene's germline CDR1 is SGHAT and CDR2 FQNNGV. V lost 4 bases and J 8 bases, leaving 11 bases between the germline ends. For the CDR3, the DNA is TGTGCCAGCAGCTGGGGAGGGGGGGGCTACACCTTC. Its protein product is CASSWGGGGYTF.

The chain combines TRBV19 with TRBJ2-1; D not certain. The CDR3 totals 13 residues. Trimming stripped 3 bases from V and 4 bases from J, with 7 bases between. Germline CDR1 is LNHDA and CDR2 is SQIVND (reference sequence). CDR3 in DNA: TGTGCCAGTAGTATCCTCGGATACAATGAGCAGTTCTTC. Protein product: CASSILGYNEQFF.

The chain links TRBV4-3 to TRBJ1-4, with TRBD1 as a possible D gene (5 bases). Germline CDR1 and CDR2: LGHNA and YSLEER. V was trimmed by 0 bases and J by 0 bases, leaving 14 bases between them. The CDR3 has 18 residues. For the CDR3, the DNA is TGCGCCAGCAGCCAAGATAACACTATAGGGGCAACTAATGAAAAACTGTTTTTT. Amino acid sequence: CASSQDNTIGATNEKLFF.

V usage is TRBV29-1 and J usage is TRBJ1-2; TRBD1 might be the D (5 bases). The V end was cut by 0 bases, the J end by 4 bases, with 9 bases between. The CDR3 sequence is 13 residues long. Germline V CDR1 and CDR2: SQVTM, ANQGSEA. This CDR3 reads CSVEDRVSYGYTF. The CDR3 region has the DNA TGCAGCGTTGAAGACAGGGTGTCCTATGGCTACACCTTC. Full variable domain (rest looked up from reference TRBV29-1 and TRBJ1-2): SAVISQKPSRDICQRGTSLTIQCQVDSQVTMMFWYRQQPGQSLTLIATANQGSEATYESGFVIDKFPISRPNLTFSTLTVSNMSPEDSSIYLCSVEDRVSYGYTFGSGTRLTVV.

The gene calls are TRBV11-1 and TRBJ1-1; D call uncertain. In germline, CDR1 is SGHAT, CDR2 FQDESV (reference sequence). This CDR3 has 13 amino acids. Trimming stripped 7 bases from V and 1 base from J, with 10 bases between. The CDR3 sequence is CASTYGENTEAFF. CDR3 nucleotides: TGTGCCAGCACCTACGGCGAGAACACTGAAGCTTTCTTT.

The genes are TRBV6-5 and TRBJ2-7; no clear D gene. CDR1 and CDR2 (germline): MNHEY, SVGAGI. Trimming shortened V by 2 bases and J by 2 bases, and 7 bases separated the two germline ends. This CDR3 comprises 13 residues. CDR3 sequence: CASSYRGAYEQYV. CDR3 sequence (DNA): TGTGCCAGCAGTTACCGTGGGGCCTACGAGCAGTACGTC.

This clone was seen just once. The rearrangement joins TRBV7-2 to TRBJ2-5; D tentatively fits TRBD1 or TRBD2 (6 bases each). The CDR3 length is 13 residues. Trimming shortened V by 7 bases and J by 5 bases, and 14 bases separated the two germline ends. Per the germline V gene, CDR1 is SGHTA and CDR2 is FQGNSA. DNA of the CDR3: TGTGCCAGCACCGGGGGCGGGCCCGAGACCCAGTACTTC. This translates into CASTGGGPETQYF.

The chain is built from TRBV5-8 and TRBJ2-7; a possible D gene is TRBD2 (5 bases). The CDR3 totals 13 residues. The ends were cut back, 4 bases at V and 4 bases at J, with 12 bases in the middle. Germline loops: CDR1 SGHTS, CDR2 YDEGEE. CDR3 nucleotides: TGTGCCAGCAGCCCCGTTAGGGAGTACGAGCAGTACGTC. The encoded protein is CASSPVREYEQYV.

CDR3: CASSLEGPPSSYEQYF. The CDR3 DNA is TGTGCCAGCAGTTTAGAAGGGCCGCCGAGCTCCTACGAGCAGTACTTC. J is TRBJ2-7 and V is TRBV27; the D is unclear. This CDR3 contains 16 residues. Trimming removed 2 bases from V and 0 bases from J, with 14 bases in between. CDR1 and CDR2 from the germline V gene are MNHEY and SMNVEV (reference sequence).

This chain joins TRBV30 and TRBJ2-2; D is possibly TRBD1 (5 bases). The CDR3 has 14 residues. Germline CDR1 reads GTSNPN; CDR2 reads SVGIG (reference sequence). V lost 7 bases, J lost 6 bases, and 18 bases lay in between. CDR3 DNA sequence: TGTGCCTCGGATTGGGGCGCAGTCCCCGGGGAGCTGTTTTTT. This sequence encodes CASDWGAVPGELFF. Based on the CDR3 plus reference TRBV30 and TRBJ2-2, the full variable domain is SQTIHQWPATLVQPVGSPLSLECTVEGTSNPNLYWYRQAAGRGLQLLFYSVGIGQISSEVPQNLSASRPQDRQFILSSKKLLLSDSGFYLCASDWGAVPGELFFGEGSRLTVL.